The source of this T cell receptor (beta chain) is a study of shared clonotypes between healthy human individuals. About the research overall: The plates for each donor numbered three CD4 naive, three CD4 memory, two CD8 naive and one CD8 memory. The study, taken as a whole, reports: Naive subsets generally had larger estimated richness than memory subsets.

In replicate PCRs of sorted subsets, around 200 ng DNA, some 28,000 T cell genomes, was used. Libraries were prepared by immunoSEQ multiplex PCR; TCRdb keeps only in-frame clonotypes and omits some of them. The repertoire includes about 1.9 million clones, around 95% of them detected once, and under 2% sits in the top ten. The J segment lost 4 bases and the V segment lost 5 bases, leaving 6 bases of the junction unmatched. Germline V lookup: CDR1 SGHRS, CDR2 YFSETQ. The length of the CDR3 is 14 residues. Terminally differentiated effector memory CD45RA+ cells were left out of the naive CD8 fraction, which was CD45RO-negative and positively selected for CCR7. Every contributor of samples was a Caucasian grown-up residing in Nashville, Tennessee. Only one count was recorded for this clone. The target antigen is unknown.

The J gene is TRBJ1-1, the V gene TRBV5-1; 9 positions match TRBD1. This sequence was found in a man aged 18-30 years in good health. Some clones in this sample may be carry-over from other donors' samples. Sequenced: naive CD8+ T cells from PBMCs. The CDR3 DNA is TGCGCCAGCAGTGTGGACAGGGGAACCACTGAAGCTTTCTTT. Amino acid sequence: CASSVDRGTTEAFF.